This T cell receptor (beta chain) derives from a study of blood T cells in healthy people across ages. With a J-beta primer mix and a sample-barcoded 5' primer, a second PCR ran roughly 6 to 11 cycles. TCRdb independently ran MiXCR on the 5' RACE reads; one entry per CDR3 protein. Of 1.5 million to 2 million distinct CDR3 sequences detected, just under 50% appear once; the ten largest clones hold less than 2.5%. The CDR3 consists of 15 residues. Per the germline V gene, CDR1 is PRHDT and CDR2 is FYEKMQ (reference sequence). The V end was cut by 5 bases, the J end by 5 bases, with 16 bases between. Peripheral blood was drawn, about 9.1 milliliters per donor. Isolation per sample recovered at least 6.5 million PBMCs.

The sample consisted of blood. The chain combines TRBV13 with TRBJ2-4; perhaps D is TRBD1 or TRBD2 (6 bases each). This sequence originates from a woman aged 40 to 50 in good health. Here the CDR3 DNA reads TGTGCCAGCAGCGCCCGCGGGACAACTCAAAACATTCAGTACTTC. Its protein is CASSARGTTQNIQYF.